Many counts were recorded for the clone carrying this TCR beta chain. This entry comes from a study of blood T cell repertoires in COVID-19. The wider study: Spain, Italy and the United States supplied samples that represented acute and convalescent COVID-19.

Cohort assignment relied on participant-reported clinical history. Trimming removed 0 bases at V and 6 bases at J, with 3 bases between. The length of the CDR3 is 12 residues. Germline CDR1 reads SGHRS; CDR2 reads YFSETQ. Data came from immunoSEQ multiplex PCR; TCRdb stores just in-frame clones and leaves some out. This table has about 220,000 clones, approximately 86% appearing once. The material sequenced was PBMCs or T cells enriched from blood (not recorded which). The clonotype originates from a woman between 45 and 60 years old with acute COVID-19. The V gene is TRBV5-1, the J gene TRBJ2-2; D gene ambiguous. This CDR3 reads CASSLAAGELFF. In DNA, the CDR3 is TGCGCCAGCAGCTTGGCGGCCGGGGAGCTGTTTTTT.